This entry lists 26 T cell receptor beta chains sequenced from one sample in a study of blood T cell repertoires in COVID-19. Profiling relied on immunoSEQ multiplex PCR, and the TCRdb table lists in-frame clones only, not all of them. The sample has about 120,000 clones; around 80% are singletons. Sequenced material: peripheral blood. The source of these receptors is a woman older than 75 with acute or convalescent COVID-19.

CDR3 sequence (DNA): TGCGCCAGCAGCCAAGAAATCCGGGGGGACATTCAGTACTTC. Translated: CASSQEIRGDIQYF. The chain has TRBV4-3 and TRBJ2-4; 7 nucleotides agree with TRBD2. CDR1 is LGHNA and CDR2 is YSLEER in the germline V gene. J gave up 8 bases and V 0 bases, and 4 bases lay outside the gene matches. The CDR3 is made up of 14 amino acids.

This clone was recorded a few times. The chain uses TRBV28 and TRBJ1-1, with 7 bases lining up with TRBD1. The V gene's germline CDR1 is MDHEN and CDR2 SYDVKM. V shed 6 bases, J shed 4 bases, and the junction held 8 bases outside the gene matches. The CDR3 loop spans 14 amino acids. As DNA, the CDR3 is TGTGCCAGCAGCCGGACAGGTGGGTTCACTGAAGCTTTCTTT. It is translated as CASSRTGGFTEAFF.

The chain employs TRBV3-1 (or the pseudogene TRBV3-2) and TRBJ1-2, with D possibly TRBD1 on 6 matching bases. The CDR3 has 13 amino acids. Germline CDR1 is LGHDT and CDR2 is YNNKEL (reference sequence). Trimming cost V 4 bases and J 4 bases, with 10 bases left between them. DNA for the CDR3: TGTGCCAGCAGCCCCCAGGGGAGCTATGGCTACACCTTC. Its protein product is CASSPQGSYGYTF.

This chain links TRBV19 with TRBJ1-6; D is possibly TRBD1 (6 bases). V was shortened by 7 bases and J by 9 bases, with 19 bases between the two germline ends. Germline CDR1 LNHDA, CDR2 SQIVND (reference sequence). The CDR3 is 15 residues long. CDR3 region: CASKVRGTLFSPLHF. CDR3 in DNA: TGTGCCAGTAAAGTGAGGGGGACCTTGTTTTCACCCCTCCACTTT. Drawing the rest from reference TRBV19 and TRBJ1-6, the complete variable domain is DGGITQSPKYLFRKEGQNVTLSCEQNLNHDAMYWYRQDPGQGLRLIYYSQIVNDFQKGDIAEGYSVSREKKESFPLTVTSAQKNPTAFYLCASKVRGTLFSPLHFGNGTRLTVT.

The V and J genes are TRBV27 and TRBJ1-2, with 8 bases that match TRBD1. The CDR3 extends over 15 amino acids. The germline gives CDR1 MNHEY, CDR2 SMNVEV (reference sequence). The J segment lost 6 bases and the V segment lost 6 bases, leaving 12 bases of the junction unmatched. CDR3 DNA sequence: TGTGCCAGCAGCCTTTGGGGACAGGCTAGCGATGGCTACACCTTC. Translation: CASSLWGQASDGYTF.

CDR3 sequence (DNA): TGCAGCGTTGAGGGGCAGCTCCGGACTGAAGCTTTCTTT. Protein product: CSVEGQLRTEAFF. The chain links TRBV29-1 to TRBJ1-1; possibly TRBD1 for D (5 bases). Per germline, CDR1 SQVTM and CDR2 ANQGSEA. The CDR3 consists of 13 residues. Trimming left V 3 bases short and J 5 bases short, with 13 bases between.

The rearrangement links TRBV5-5 to TRBJ2-1; unclear D gene. This CDR3 contains 14 residues. Germline V gene lookup returns CDR1 SGHKS and CDR2 YYEKEE (reference sequence). Trimming took off 2 bases at V and 4 bases at J, with 10 bases between the two ends. The CDR3 spells CASSLETLYNEQFF. CDR3 DNA sequence: TGTGCCAGCAGCTTAGAGACATTGTACAATGAGCAGTTCTTC.

The chain links TRBV3-1 (or the pseudogene TRBV3-2) to TRBJ1-5; D is uncertain. This CDR3 region has 12 residues. V was pared by 3 bases and J by 6 bases, with 6 bases between. Germline V gene lookup returns CDR1 LGHDT and CDR2 YNNKEL (reference sequence). The DNA for the CDR3 is TGTGCCAGCAGCCATCCAGGTCAGCCCCAGCATTTT. The encoded protein is CASSHPGQPQHF.

The chain carries TRBV7-9 and TRBJ2-1; D may be TRBD2 (6 bases). Germline loops: CDR1 SEHNR, CDR2 FQNEAQ (reference sequence). The CDR3 sequence is 15 residues long. Trimming took 1 base from V and 6 from J, leaving 13 bases between them. CDR3 DNA sequence: TGTGCCAGCAGCTTAGGGGTAGCGGAGGGCAATGAGCAGTTCTTC. Translating it yields CASSLGVAEGNEQFF.

The chain recombines TRBV25-1 with TRBJ1-4; D uncertain. The V end lost 4 bases, the J end lost 4 bases, and 7 bases lay between the germline ends. The CDR3 contains 13 residues. CDR1 is MGHDK and CDR2 is SYGVNS in the germline V gene. The CDR3 region has the DNA TGTGCCAGCAGTGCTAATTTTAATGAAAAACTGTTTTTT. It specifies CASSANFNEKLFF. The variable domain in full, completed from reference TRBV25-1 and TRBJ1-4, reads EADIYQTPRYLVIGTGKKITLECSQTMGHDKMYWYQQDPGMELHLIHYSYGVNSTEKGDLSSESTVSRIRTEHFPLTLESARPSHTSQYLCASSANFNEKLFFGSGTQLSVL.

J is TRBJ2-1 and V is TRBV9, with 8 bases fitting TRBD2. The CDR3 is 15 amino acids. The V and J ends lost 4 bases and 3 bases, in that order; junction bases with no gene match: 6. Germline CDR1 reads SGDLS; CDR2 reads YYNGEE. CDR3 in amino acids: CASSPGTSGYNEQFF. CDR3 nucleotides: TGTGCCAGCAGCCCCGGTACTAGCGGCTACAATGAGCAGTTCTTC.

V is TRBV5-1 and J is TRBJ1-4; D is perhaps TRBD1 (6 bases). The CDR3 is 14 residues long. V lost 4 bases and J 3 bases, leaving 10 bases between the germline ends. From germline, CDR1 is SGHRS and CDR2 YFSETQ. CDR3 in amino acids: CASSAGQPNEKLFF. The CDR3, as DNA: TGCGCCAGCAGCGCTGGACAGCCTAATGAAAAACTGTTTTTT.

This chain links TRBV6-2 or TRBV6-3 with TRBJ2-3; 9 nucleotides agree with TRBD1. The junction had 8 bases not matched to a gene; V was cut back by 3 bases and J by 7 bases. Germline CDR1 and CDR2: MNHEY and SVGEGT. The CDR3 is 15 residues long. The CDR3 reads CASSYRGTGSYTQYF. The CDR3 DNA sequence: TGTGCCAGCAGTTATAGGGGGACAGGGTCCTATACGCAGTATTTT.

The CDR3 coding sequence is TGTGCCAGCAGCGTCTCTCCGGGTAGCACAGATACGCAGTATTTT. Its protein product is CASSVSPGSTDTQYF. This chain links TRBV7-3 with TRBJ2-3; D remains ambiguous. Germline lookup yields CDR1 SGHTA and CDR2 FQGTGA. The CDR3 runs 15 residues. Trimming removed 5 bases from V and 0 bases from J, with 12 bases in between.

The chain has TRBV12-3 or TRBV12-4 and TRBJ1-1; unclear D gene. This CDR3 has 11 residues. The V and J ends lost 5 bases and 3 bases respectively, with 4 bases between them. CDR3 residues: CASSRDTEAFF. The CDR3 DNA reads TGTGCCAGCAGTCGGGACACTGAAGCTTTCTTT.

This clone occurred once. The DNA for the CDR3 is TGTGCCAGCAGTTATCTTGGGCCCACCGCCCTTCAGTACTTC. Translating it yields CASSYLGPTALQYF. The V and J genes are TRBV6-5 and TRBJ2-4; the D is unclear. Germline CDR1 is MNHEY and CDR2 is SVGAGI. The length of the CDR3 is 14 residues. The germline V and J ends were trimmed by 3 bases and 11 bases, with 17 bases remaining between them.

The chain employs TRBV5-1 and TRBJ1-1; 8 nucleotides match TRBD1. Germline CDR1 reads SGHRS; CDR2 reads YFSETQ. This CDR3 comprises 14 residues. The ends lost 3 bases at V and 5 bases at J; junction bases unmatched: 6. The CDR3 here is CASSSQGASTEAFF. The CDR3 nucleotides are TGCGCCAGCAGCTCCCAGGGGGCTAGTACTGAAGCTTTCTTT.

The chain is built from TRBV30 and TRBJ2-5, with TRBD2 identical over 8 bases. Per germline, CDR1 GTSNPN and CDR2 SVGIG (reference sequence). This CDR3 contains 15 residues. V gave up 2 bases and J gave up 4 bases; unmatched junction bases: 9. CDR3 coding DNA: TGTGCCTGGAGTCGTCCGGGGGGGCTCGGAGAGACCCAGTACTTC. Protein: CAWSRPGGLGETQYF.

The chain is built from TRBV28 and TRBJ1-1; D remains ambiguous. This CDR3 comprises 12 residues. CDR1 is MDHEN and CDR2 is SYDVKM in the germline V gene. With 5 bases removed from V and 12 bases from J, the gap between germline ends came to 16 bases. CDR3 amino acids: CASSLGGRVPFF. The CDR3 bases are TGTGCCAGCAGTCTCGGTGGCCGGGTACCTTTCTTT.

The V call is TRBV7-9, the J call TRBJ1-3; D possibly corresponds to TRBD1 (6 bases). From germline, CDR1 is SEHNR and CDR2 FQNEAQ (reference sequence). The CDR3 is 13 residues long. V was trimmed by 6 bases and J by 4 bases, leaving 10 bases between them. The CDR3 DNA sequence: TGTGCCAGCAGTCAGGGGCTGGGAAACACCATATATTTT. Its translation is CASSQGLGNTIYF.

The CDR3 loop is CASSVKPDRTYEQYF. The CDR3 DNA reads as TGTGCCAGCAGCGTTAAACCGGACAGGACCTACGAGCAGTACTTC. This sequence joins TRBV9 and TRBJ2-7; 7 positions match TRBD1. The germline V gene encodes CDR1 SGDLS and CDR2 YYNGEE. V lost 2 bases to trimming and J lost 2 bases; unmatched junction nucleotides: 7. The CDR3 has 15 residues.

The rearrangement uses TRBV18 and TRBJ2-1, with D possibly TRBD1 on 5 matching bases. The CDR3 is 14 amino acids. Germline V lookup: CDR1 KGHSH, CDR2 LQKENI. Trimming took off 3 bases at V and 5 bases at J, with 11 bases between the two ends. The CDR3 DNA sequence: TGTGCCAGCTCACCTTCGACAGCTCACAATGAGCAGTTCTTC. Encoded protein: CASSPSTAHNEQFF.

This clone has only a few counts. V and J are TRBV30 and TRBJ1-2; D possibly corresponds to TRBD1 (6 bases). The CDR3 runs to 14 residues. Deletions cut 3 bases from V and 0 bases from J, with 11 bases between. Looked up from germline, CDR1 is GTSNPN and CDR2 is SVGIG (reference sequence). The CDR3 here is CAWSLGQTNYGYTF. In DNA, the CDR3 is TGTGCCTGGAGCCTAGGACAGACTAACTATGGCTACACCTTC.

The chain employs TRBV5-1 and TRBJ2-1; TRBD2 aligns across 14 bases. There are 17 residues in the CDR3. Germline V gene data show CDR1 as SGHRS and CDR2 as YFSETQ. V shed 4 bases, J shed 9 bases, and the junction held 12 bases outside the gene matches. CDR3 amino acids: CASSLIGGLAGGGEQFF. The CDR3 coding sequence is TGCGCCAGCAGCCTCATAGGCGGACTAGCGGGAGGTGGTGAGCAGTTCTTC.

This chain joins TRBV7-9 and TRBJ2-1, with D perhaps TRBD2 (6 bases). The CDR3 has 16 amino acids. The V gene's germline CDR1 is SEHNR and CDR2 FQNEAQ (reference sequence). V was shortened by 5 bases and J by 0 bases, with 14 bases between the two germline ends. CDR3 sequence reads: CASSLSGRGSYNEQFF. Here the CDR3 DNA reads TGTGCCAGCAGCCTTAGCGGCCGGGGCTCCTACAATGAGCAGTTCTTC.

V is TRBV5-1 and J is TRBJ1-2; 7 bases fit TRBD1. The V gene end was trimmed by 6 bases and the J gene end by 4 bases; junction bases not matched to a gene: 6. The CDR3 is 13 amino acids. CDR1 is SGHRS, CDR2 YFSETQ, per germline. CDR3 nucleotides: TGCGCCAGCACCACAGGGGACCTCTATGGCTACACCTTC. This translates into CASTTGDLYGYTF.